Included here is one T cell receptor (beta chain) sequence, with context. Only CD45RO-negative cells positively selected for CCR7 counted as naive CD8 cells, so terminally differentiated effector memory CD45RA+ cells were excluded. Germline CDR1 LGHNA, CDR2 YSLEER. Trimming pared 2 bases from V and 8 bases from J, leaving 9 bases between. This CDR3 spans 13 amino acids. The sample is drawn from a study of shared clonotypes between healthy human individuals. The assay was immunoSEQ multiplex PCR, and TCRdb's table has in-frame clones only and misses some. The sample yields about 2 million clones, about 94% seen once.

The sample was naive CD8+ T cells sorted from blood. This receptor was taken from a man younger than 30 in good health. The V gene is TRBV4-3, the J gene TRBJ1-4; D is ambiguous. This chain's CDR3 is CASSQTWLEKLFF. CDR3 DNA: TGCGCCAGCAGCCAAACCTGGTTGGAAAAACTGTTTTTT.